Below, 4 T cell receptor beta chains from the same sample are listed, as sequenced in a study of PD-1 blockade in classical Hodgkin lymphoma. Relapse after autologous stem cell transplantation occurred in every patient, and brentuximab vedotin exposure varied. Assay used: immunoSEQ multiplex PCR; TCRdb lists only in-frame clones, some missing. Among approximately 99,000 clones listed, approximately 80% were seen once. Sample: peripheral blood mononuclear cells (PBMCs), taken before the second cycle of nivolumab. All receptors derive from a human donor with classical Hodgkin lymphoma.

The V call is TRBV27, the J call TRBJ1-5; 9 nucleotides align to TRBD1. The germline V gene has CDR1 MNHEY and CDR2 SMNVEV (reference sequence). This CDR3 spans 15 amino acids. With 6 bases clipped from V and 5 bases from J, the junction kept 8 bases outside the gene matches. CDR3 sequence reads: CASSTGTGLDQPQHF. DNA of the CDR3: TGTGCCAGCAGCACCGGGACAGGGCTCGATCAGCCCCAGCATTTT.

V gene TRBV15 combines with J gene TRBJ2-1, with 7 bases matching TRBD1. The J segment lost 8 bases and the V segment lost 0 bases, leaving 13 bases of the junction unmatched. The CDR3 is 17 amino acids. The germline gives CDR1 LNHNV, CDR2 YYDKDF (reference sequence). The CDR3 is CATSRDGDSAQDDEQFF. As DNA, the CDR3 is TGTGCCACCAGCAGAGATGGGGACAGCGCCCAGGACGATGAGCAGTTCTTC.

The rearrangement joins TRBV6-6 to TRBJ2-2, with 12 bases identical to TRBD2. J gave up 8 bases and V 9 bases, and 7 bases lay outside the gene matches. Germline-derived CDR1 and CDR2 are MNHNY and SVGAGI (reference sequence). This CDR3 is built from 14 residues. Written as DNA, the CDR3 is TGTGCCAGTAGTACCGGGACTAGCGGGGGGGAGCTGTTTTTT. Translated, it gives CASSTGTSGGELFF.

This chain links TRBV2 with TRBJ2-7, with D possibly TRBD2 on 6 matching bases. Trimming took off 7 bases at V and 4 bases at J, with 17 bases between the two ends. Per germline, CDR1 SNHLY and CDR2 FYNNEI. The CDR3 runs 14 residues. CDR3 sequence: CASKRLVMTYEQYF. The CDR3 DNA reads TGTGCCAGCAAACGACTAGTCATGACGTACGAGCAGTACTTC.